Presented here are 32 T cell receptor beta chains from one specimen sequenced in a study of T cell repertoires in cytomegalovirus infection. TCRdb re-analysed the reads in MiXCR, keeping a single row per CDR3 protein. The sample lists 300,000 or so distinct CDR3 sequences; approximately 25% were seen once. No antigen has been identified for these receptors. Sequences were derived from cultured PBMCs, sampled from culture after CMV antigen stimulation. The origin of the receptors is a human donor in good health (CMV status not recorded). Some clones in this sample may be carry-over from other donors' samples.

By sample share, this clonotype is medium-sized. V and J are TRBV28 and TRBJ1-5; D uncertain. The germline V gene has CDR1 MDHEN and CDR2 SYDVKM. The CDR3 consists of 12 residues. V was clipped by 6 bases and J by 2 bases, with 5 bases between them. The CDR3 sequence is CASSFGNQPQHF. As DNA, the CDR3 is TGTGCCAGCAGCTTCGGCAATCAGCCCCAGCATTTT. Full variable domain (missing parts from reference TRBV28 and TRBJ1-5): DVKVTQSSRYLVKRTGEKVFLECVQDMDHENMFWYRQDPGLGLRLIYFSYDVKMKEKGDIPEGYSVSREKKERFSLILESASTNQTSMYLCASSFGNQPQHFGDGTRLSIL.

The genes are TRBV6-2 or TRBV6-3 and TRBJ1-1; D uncertain. The V and J ends lost 0 bases and 1 base respectively, with 18 bases between them. This CDR3 spans 18 amino acids. Germline V gene sequence: CDR1 MNHEY, CDR2 SVGEGT. The CDR3 spells CASSYSISDPTANTEAFF. CDR3 nucleotide sequence: TGTGCCAGCAGTTACTCGATAAGTGATCCGACGGCGAACACTGAAGCTTTCTTT.

The chain couples TRBV5-8 to TRBJ1-5, with no clear D. V lost 4 bases to trimming and J lost 4 bases, with 21 bases between them. The CDR3 has 17 residues. CDR1 is SGHTS and CDR2 is YDEGEE in the germline V gene. The CDR3 DNA is TGTGCCAGCAGCCCATCCCACACTCGACGGGAGAATCAGCCCCAGCATTTT. Its protein product is CASSPSHTRRENQPQHF.

This clonotype was seen ten or more times. The chain employs TRBV7-2 and TRBJ2-1; perhaps TRBD2 as D (7 bases). CDR1 SGHTA and CDR2 FQGNSA come from the germline V gene. The CDR3 runs to 15 residues. The V gene lost 1 base and the J gene lost 5 bases, with 12 bases spanning the gap. CDR3 loop: CASSLDRGANNEQFF. In DNA, the CDR3 is TGTGCCAGCAGCTTAGATCGGGGGGCGAACAATGAGCAGTTCTTC.

This clonotype was seen more than once but under ten times. This chain joins TRBV5-1 and TRBJ2-1; 8 bases align to TRBD1. V shed 4 bases, J shed 8 bases, and the junction held 11 bases outside the gene matches. Germline V gene sequence: CDR1 SGHRS, CDR2 YFSETQ. The CDR3 consists of 15 residues. As DNA, the CDR3 is TGCGCCAGCAGCAAAACAACAGGGGGTCGGGATGAGCAGTTCTTC. Encoded protein: CASSKTTGGRDEQFF.

The sample holds a few counts of this clonotype. The CDR3: CASSRGVEQYF. As DNA, the CDR3 is TGTGCCAGCAGTCGCGGTGTCGAGCAGTACTTC. The chain carries TRBV5-6 and TRBJ2-7; D remains unclear. Germline CDR1 is SGHDT and CDR2 is YYEEEE. V was pared by 5 bases and J by 6 bases, with 9 bases between. This CDR3 comprises 11 residues.

This clonotype was recorded many times. This chain links TRBV5-6 with TRBJ2-3, with TRBD2 identical over 10 bases. This CDR3 contains 15 residues. Germline V gives CDR1 SGHDT, CDR2 YYEEEE. V lost 4 bases to trimming and J lost 2 bases; unmatched junction nucleotides: 4. CDR3 DNA: TGTGCCAGCAGCGTGAGCGGGAGGGCCACAGATACGCAGTATTTT. Translated: CASSVSGRATDTQYF.

This sequence joins TRBV4-3 and TRBJ2-1; D unresolved. CDR1 is LGHNA, CDR2 YSLEER, per germline. This CDR3 is built from 14 residues. V dropped 6 bases and J dropped 6 bases, with 15 bases sitting between them. CDR3 loop: CASSSGGGINEQFF. The CDR3 DNA is TGCGCCAGCAGTTCAGGCGGTGGTATCAATGAGCAGTTCTTC.

V and J are TRBV2 and TRBJ2-3, with D possibly matching TRBD2 (6 bases). The CDR3 totals 15 residues. The germline gives CDR1 SNHLY, CDR2 FYNNEI. With 4 bases removed from V and 2 bases from J, the gap between germline ends came to 13 bases. Written as DNA, the CDR3 is TGTGCCAGCAGTGTGGCGGGACCCTACACAGATACGCAGTATTTT. Translating gives CASSVAGPYTDTQYF.

Only a few counts were recorded for this clonotype. The chain has TRBV7-6 and TRBJ2-2, with 9 positions matching TRBD1. V lost 6 bases to trimming and J lost 7 bases; unmatched junction nucleotides: 9. Germline CDR1 reads SGHVS; CDR2 reads FNYEAQ. CDR3 length equals 15 residues. CDR3 DNA: TGTGCCAGCAGACGTATGACAGGGGGTGACGGGGAGCTGTTTTTT. Amino acid sequence: CASRRMTGGDGELFF.

This clonotype was recorded once. The chain has TRBV2 and TRBJ2-7; D might be TRBD1 or TRBD2, each matching 5 bases. Looked up from germline, CDR1 is SNHLY and CDR2 is FYNNEI. The CDR3 has 13 amino acids. Trimming took off 8 bases at V and 1 base at J, with 12 bases between the two ends. The CDR3 is CASCWDLSYEQYF. CDR3 nucleotides: TGTGCCAGCTGTTGGGACCTTTCCTACGAGCAGTACTTC.

The chain joins TRBV7-9 to TRBJ2-1; perhaps TRBD1 as D (5 bases). Germline V gene lookup returns CDR1 SEHNR and CDR2 FQNEAQ (reference sequence). Between the trimmed V and J ends, which lost 1 base and 6 bases, there was a span of 13 bases. The CDR3 is 15 residues long. The CDR3, as DNA: TGTGCCAGCAGCTTAGGTGATAGGGGTGGCAATGAGCAGTTCTTC. This gives the protein CASSLGDRGGNEQFF. The entire variable domain, with the rest obtained from reference TRBV7-9 and TRBJ2-1, is as follows: DTGVSQNPRHKITKRGQNVTFRCDPISEHNRLYWYRQTLGQGPEFLTYFQNEAQLEKSRLLSDRFSAERPKGSFSTLEIQRTEQGDSAMYLCASSLGDRGGNEQFFGPGTRLTVL.

The table lists this clonotype with a few counts. This chain links TRBV25-1 with TRBJ1-2, with 8 bases identical to TRBD1. The CDR3 length is 13 residues. With V trimmed by 3 bases and J by 6 bases, 3 bases remained unmatched. CDR1 and CDR2 from the germline V gene are MGHDK and SYGVNS. Here the CDR3 reads CASSEDRADGYTF. The CDR3 DNA reads TGTGCCAGCAGTGAGGACAGGGCGGATGGCTACACCTTC.

The V gene is TRBV11-2, the J gene TRBJ1-1; possibly TRBD1 for D (6 bases). Germline CDR1 is SGHAT and CDR2 is FQNNGV. The CDR3 runs to 18 residues. V was cut by 3 bases and J by 4 bases, with 24 bases left in between. The DNA for the CDR3 is TGTGCCAGCAGCTTGCGTTCCCTGACAAGGGGGGGAGTCACTGAAGCTTTCTTT. It is translated as CASSLRSLTRGGVTEAFF.

This clonotype occurred many times. This sequence joins TRBV28 and TRBJ2-1; unclear D gene. The CDR3 runs 19 residues. V gave up 1 base and J gave up 4 bases, with 23 bases separating them. CDR1 is MDHEN, CDR2 SYDVKM, per germline. CDR3 DNA sequence: TGTGCCAGCAGTTTATCTCTCGTCGCGGAGTTGCAACGTTACAATGAGCAGTTCTTC. Translation: CASSLSLVAELQRYNEQFF.

The rearrangement uses TRBV28 and TRBJ2-7; 13 bases line up with TRBD2. The J segment lost 3 bases and the V segment lost 6 bases, leaving 11 bases of the junction unmatched. Germline V gene sequence: CDR1 MDHEN, CDR2 SYDVKM. This CDR3 contains 17 residues. DNA for the CDR3: TGTGCCAGCAGCCCCGGGACTAGCGGGACCGGGAGCTACGAGCAGTACGTC. This encodes CASSPGTSGTGSYEQYV.

This sequence joins TRBV5-1 and TRBJ1-5, with D unclear. Trimming stripped 4 bases from V and 4 bases from J, with 9 bases between. Germline lookup yields CDR1 SGHRS and CDR2 YFSETQ. The CDR3 runs to 13 residues. Written as DNA, the CDR3 is TGCGCCAGCAGCCAGAGCGGGAATCAGCCCCAGCATTTT. This gives the protein CASSQSGNQPQHF. Looking up the rest from reference TRBV5-1 and TRBJ1-5 gives the full variable domain: KAGVTQTPRYLIKTRGQQVTLSCSPISGHRSVSWYQQTPGQGLQFLFEYFSETQRNKGNFPGRFSGRQFSNSRSEMNVSTLELGDSALYLCASSQSGNQPQHFGDGTRLSIL.

This clonotype was detected many times. V and J are TRBV7-4 and TRBJ1-4, with D maybe TRBD1 (5 bases). Per the germline V gene, CDR1 is SGHVT and CDR2 is SQSDAQ. The length of the CDR3 is 16 residues. V lost 4 bases, J lost 4 bases, and 16 bases lay in between. The CDR3 DNA reads as TGTGCCAGCAGCTCCACCGCCAGGGCCGTTAATGAAAAACTGTTTTTT. Encoded protein: CASSSTARAVNEKLFF.

The V and J genes are TRBV5-1 and TRBJ1-2; D is ambiguous. V was clipped by 0 bases and J by 8 bases, with 17 bases between them. The CDR3 loop spans 15 amino acids. Looked up from germline, CDR1 is SGHRS and CDR2 is YFSETQ. CDR3 in amino acids: CASSLAGPTTLGYTF. CDR3 in DNA: TGCGCCAGCAGCTTGGCCGGTCCAACAACCCTGGGCTACACCTTC.

This rearrangement joins TRBV6-2 or TRBV6-3 to TRBJ1-2; D is perhaps TRBD1 (5 bases). Germline assignment: CDR1 MNHEY and CDR2 SVGEGT. V lost 6 bases, J lost 2 bases, and 16 bases lay in between. The CDR3 is made up of 15 amino acids. The CDR3 sequence is CASSSPVGVNYGYTF. For the CDR3, the DNA is TGTGCCAGCAGCAGTCCAGTGGGGGTCAACTATGGCTACACCTTC.

The V call is TRBV7-2, the J call TRBJ2-1; a weak D match, TRBD2 (6 bases). The CDR3 extends over 19 amino acids. CDR1 is SGHTA and CDR2 is FQGNSA in the germline V gene. V gave up 2 bases and J gave up 0 bases, with 20 bases separating them. The CDR3 DNA follows: TGTGCCAGCAGCTTAAGGCTGGGGGGTCTTCCACGCTCCTACAATGAGCAGTTCTTC. This encodes CASSLRLGGLPRSYNEQFF. Filled out from reference TRBV7-2 and TRBJ2-1, the complete variable domain reads GAGVSQSPSNKVTEKGKDVELRCDPISGHTALYWYRQSLGQGLEFLIYFQGNSAPDKSGLPSDRFSAERTGGSVSTLTIQRTQQEDSAVYLCASSLRLGGLPRSYNEQFFGPGTRLTVL.

V gene TRBV18 combines with J gene TRBJ1-5, with TRBD1 as a possible D gene (5 bases). Germline V gene data show CDR1 as KGHSH and CDR2 as LQKENI. The CDR3 runs to 22 residues. V lost 0 bases to trimming and J lost 0 bases, with 27 bases between them. The CDR3 region has the DNA TGTGCCAGCTCACCACCTATCACGTTTCGGGACGACGGATCCTATAGCAATCAGCCCCAGCATTTT. It specifies CASSPPITFRDDGSYSNQPQHF. The full variable domain, completed using reference TRBV18 and TRBJ1-5, is NAGVMQNPRHLVRRRGQEARLRCSPMKGHSHVYWYRQLPEEGLKFMVYLQKENIIDESGMPKERFSAEFPKEGPSILRIQQVVRGDSAAYFCASSPPITFRDDGSYSNQPQHFGDGTRLSIL.

This clonotype was detected ten times or more. This chain connects TRBV7-6 to TRBJ2-2; TRBD1 might be the D (5 bases). The ends were cut back, 1 base at V and 5 bases at J, with 14 bases in the middle. The CDR3 runs to 16 residues. Germline V gene data show CDR1 as SGHVS and CDR2 as FNYEAQ. The CDR3 is CASSLVRQGSTGELFF. The CDR3 nucleotides read TGTGCCAGCAGCTTAGTTCGCCAGGGAAGTACCGGGGAGCTGTTTTTT.

J is TRBJ1-1 and V is TRBV11-2; D call uncertain. Germline-derived CDR1 and CDR2 are SGHAT and FQNNGV. This CDR3 spans 16 amino acids. Trimming took 2 bases from V and 0 from J, leaving 13 bases between them. The CDR3 sequence: CASSLLLGGLNTEAFF. CDR3 DNA sequence: TGTGCCAGCAGCTTATTACTAGGCGGCCTGAACACTGAAGCTTTCTTT.

This clonotype was seen more than once but under ten times. The V call is TRBV12-3 or TRBV12-4, the J call TRBJ2-1; D is ambiguous. The V and J ends lost 2 bases and 6 bases respectively, with 14 bases between them. This CDR3 is built from 15 residues. The CDR3 coding sequence is TGTGCCAGCAGTTTAAGGAGTCCGGTAGGCAATGAGCAGTTCTTC. This translates into CASSLRSPVGNEQFF.

In its sample, this clonotype was seen many times. The chain carries TRBV7-6 and TRBJ2-1; no clear D. The ends were cut back, 0 bases at V and 2 bases at J, with 5 bases in the middle. CDR1 SGHVS and CDR2 FNYEAQ come from the germline V gene. The CDR3 contains 14 residues. CDR3 DNA sequence: TGTGCCAGCAGCTTAGCCGGAGCCTACAATGAGCAGTTCTTC. This encodes CASSLAGAYNEQFF.

This clonotype was detected ten times or more. This chain joins TRBV7-6 and TRBJ2-3, with D unclear. Per the germline V gene, CDR1 is SGHVS and CDR2 is FNYEAQ. This CDR3 region has 13 residues. V dropped 5 bases and J dropped 0 bases, with 6 bases sitting between them. CDR3 in DNA: TGTGCCAGCAGCCTATTAAGCACAGATACGCAGTATTTT. It is translated as CASSLLSTDTQYF.

The table lists this clonotype with a few counts. The rearrangement uses TRBV2 and TRBJ2-1; TRBD2 aligns across 7 bases. This CDR3 is 17 amino acids long. V lost 1 base and J lost 3; bases outside the gene matches: 9. In germline, CDR1 is SNHLY, CDR2 FYNNEI. CDR3 loop: CASSEEYAAGSYNEQFF. In DNA, the CDR3 is TGTGCCAGCAGTGAAGAATACGCAGCGGGGAGCTACAATGAGCAGTTCTTC.

This clonotype showed up many times. The chain has TRBV7-2 and TRBJ2-7, with D uncertain. This CDR3 region has 15 residues. Deletions cut 1 base from V and 2 bases from J, with 12 bases between. Germline assignment: CDR1 SGHTA and CDR2 FQGNSA. CDR3 DNA sequence: TGTGCCAGCAGCTTAGATCGGTCCCCTACCTACGAGCAGTACGTC. It codes for CASSLDRSPTYEQYV.

J is TRBJ1-1 and V is TRBV19; 12 nucleotides agree with TRBD1. CDR1 is LNHDA and CDR2 is SQIVND in the germline V gene (reference sequence). The V and J ends lost 5 bases and 4 bases, in that order; junction bases with no gene match: 8. The CDR3 consists of 16 residues. The CDR3 nucleotides read TGTGCCAGTAGTCACGGGACAGGGGGCCGAAGCACTGAAGCTTTCTTT. Its protein product is CASSHGTGGRSTEAFF.

A few counts support this clonotype. This chain links TRBV7-2 with TRBJ1-5, with D hard to call. Germline V CDR1 and CDR2: SGHTA, FQGNSA. The CDR3 is 13 residues long. Trimming shortened V by 1 base and J by 4 bases, and 5 bases separated the two germline ends. The CDR3 spells CASSLDWNQPQHF. The CDR3 DNA follows: TGTGCCAGCAGCTTAGATTGGAATCAGCCCCAGCATTTT. The variable domain in full, completed from reference TRBV7-2 and TRBJ1-5, reads GAGVSQSPSNKVTEKGKDVELRCDPISGHTALYWYRQSLGQGLEFLIYFQGNSAPDKSGLPSDRFSAERTGGSVSTLTIQRTQQEDSAVYLCASSLDWNQPQHFGDGTRLSIL.

The sample holds many counts of this clonotype. The V gene is TRBV7-2, the J gene TRBJ2-5, with 12 bases matching TRBD2. The V gene end was trimmed by 6 bases and the J gene end by 4 bases; junction bases not matched to a gene: 6. This CDR3 has 15 residues. The V gene's germline CDR1 is SGHTA and CDR2 FQGNSA. In DNA form, the CDR3 reads TGTGCCAGCAGTTCGACTAGCGGGAGTGTAGAGACCCAGTACTTC. It is translated as CASSSTSGSVETQYF.